Following are 13 T cell receptor beta chains from one sample sequenced in a study of chemoradiotherapy in HPV16-positive cancers. Using immunoSEQ multiplex PCR, the repertoire was profiled, and TCRdb retains in-frame clones only, with some absent. The table records about 32,000 clones, roughly 77% of them present only once. Sequenced here: blood, sampled from a patient who underwent chemoradiotherapy. Receptors were obtained from a human donor with HPV-associated anogenital cancer.

The J gene is TRBJ2-3, the V gene TRBV15, with 12 positions matching TRBD2. The trim removed 5 bases at V and 2 bases at J, leaving 5 bases unmatched. The CDR3 totals 16 residues. Germline loops: CDR1 LNHNV, CDR2 YYDKDF (reference sequence). CDR3 amino acids: CATSGGLAGFTDTQYF. CDR3 DNA: TGTGCCACCAGCGGGGGACTAGCGGGCTTCACAGATACGCAGTATTTT.

This rearrangement joins TRBV6-1 to TRBJ2-7, with 9 nucleotides matching TRBD2. The germline V gene has CDR1 MNHNS and CDR2 SASEGT. The CDR3 totals 15 residues. The V gene end was trimmed by 2 bases and the J gene end by 0 bases; junction bases not matched to a gene: 2. This CDR3 reads CASSEIAGVSYEQYF. The DNA of the CDR3 is TGTGCCAGCAGTGAAATAGCGGGGGTCTCCTACGAGCAGTACTTC.

The chain combines TRBV27 with TRBJ1-2; D possibly corresponds to TRBD1 (5 bases). Trimming shortened V by 3 bases and J by 6 bases, and 8 bases separated the two germline ends. The germline V gene has CDR1 MNHEY and CDR2 SMNVEV (reference sequence). The CDR3 is made up of 12 amino acids. CDR3 in DNA: TGTGCCAGCAGTTTCCAGGGAGATGGCTACACCTTC. Amino acids: CASSFQGDGYTF.

In nucleotides, the CDR3 is TGTGCCAGCACTGGGGACAGGGAGAACAATGAGCAGTTCTTC. It yields the protein CASTGDRENNEQFF. This chain uses TRBV6-6 with TRBJ2-1; TRBD1 matches at 9 bases. This CDR3 has 14 residues. The germline CDR1 and CDR2 sequences are MNHNY and SVGAGI (reference sequence). V dropped 7 bases and J dropped 5; count of bases not matched to a gene: 6.

The chain is built from TRBV7-8 and TRBJ2-7; tentative D call: TRBD2 (6 bases). CDR1 is SGHVS, CDR2 FQNEAQ, per germline. Trimming shortened V by 11 bases and J by 2 bases, and 7 bases separated the two germline ends. This CDR3 spans 10 amino acids. In nucleotides, the CDR3 is TGTGCCGCGGGGACCTACGAGCAGTACTTC. Its protein is CAAGTYEQYF.

This clone was detected only a few times. This sequence joins TRBV25-1 and TRBJ1-2; possible D gene TRBD1, 5 bases. This CDR3 comprises 13 residues. Trimming stripped 3 bases from V and 8 bases from J, with 13 bases between. Germline CDR1 reads MGHDK; CDR2 reads SYGVNS. In DNA form, the CDR3 reads TGTGCCAGCAGTGAGGCAGGGATGAAGGGCTACACCTTC. Amino acids: CASSEAGMKGYTF.

The chain employs TRBV29-1 and TRBJ2-3; TRBD2 matches at 12 bases. This CDR3 comprises 14 residues. Germline-derived CDR1 and CDR2 are SQVTM and ANQGSEA. J lost 4 bases, V lost 6 bases, and 5 bases had no gene match. CDR3 region: CSVSSGGAADTQYF. CDR3 nucleotides: TGCAGCGTCTCTAGCGGGGGGGCAGCAGATACGCAGTATTTT.

The rearrangement joins TRBV27 to TRBJ1-5; the D gene is possibly TRBD1 (6 bases). The germline V gene has CDR1 MNHEY and CDR2 SMNVEV (reference sequence). Trimming took off 6 bases at V and 6 bases at J, with 18 bases between the two ends. The CDR3 contains 15 residues. The CDR3 loop is CASSEQGFLIQPQHF. The CDR3, as DNA: TGTGCCAGCAGCGAGCAGGGGTTCCTAATTCAGCCCCAGCATTTT.

The CDR3 DNA sequence: TGTGCCAGCAGTCCGTCAATAGCGGGGCTGTACAATGAGCAGTTCTTC. It translates to CASSPSIAGLYNEQFF. The chain combines TRBV27 with TRBJ2-1, with 8 bases identical to TRBD2. The CDR3 is made up of 16 amino acids. Germline-derived CDR1 and CDR2 are MNHEY and SMNVEV (reference sequence). Trimming at V came to 5 bases and at J to 4 bases, leaving 10 bases not matched to a gene.

The chain carries TRBV18 and TRBJ1-1, with D perhaps matching TRBD1 (5 bases). This CDR3 is built from 13 residues. Germline V gives CDR1 KGHSH, CDR2 LQKENI. Trimming took off 6 bases at V and 3 bases at J, with 11 bases between the two ends. The CDR3 DNA reads as TGTGCCAGCTCGCCCCGGGACGACACTGAAGCTTTCTTT. Translated: CASSPRDDTEAFF.

The CDR3: CASSSGQGESGAFF. DNA of the CDR3: TGTGCCAGCAGCTCGGGACAGGGGGAGAGCGGAGCTTTCTTT. The chain employs TRBV11-2 and TRBJ1-1, with TRBD1 identical over 11 bases. The trim removed 4 bases at V and 10 bases at J, leaving 8 bases unmatched. The CDR3 has 14 amino acids. The germline V gene encodes CDR1 SGHAT and CDR2 FQNNGV.

The chain recombines TRBV6-4 with TRBJ2-3; D is undetermined. The length of the CDR3 is 15 residues. Germline CDR1 and CDR2: MRHNA and SNTAGT. V lost 4 bases, J lost 0 bases, and 11 bases lay in between. CDR3 amino acids: CASSADFSSTDTQYF. CDR3 bases: TGTGCCAGCAGTGCCGACTTTTCTAGCACAGATACGCAGTATTTT.

This chain connects TRBV2 to TRBJ2-7; possibly TRBD1 for D (6 bases). Germline loops: CDR1 SNHLY, CDR2 FYNNEI. V was clipped by 4 bases and J by 3 bases, with 10 bases between them. The CDR3 contains 13 residues. The CDR3: CASSVNRDYEQYF. CDR3 nucleotide sequence: TGTGCCAGCAGTGTTAACAGGGACTACGAGCAGTACTTC.